The rows below give T cell receptor beta chains drawn from one sample of a study of identical twins. TCRdb used MiXCR to reprocess the 5' RACE reads, holding one entry per CDR3 protein. The sample has roughly 770,000 distinct CDR3 sequences, roughly 18% seen once. These same records also appear under a second study, on T cells expressing NK-cell markers.

Sequenced input: PBMCs. These receptors originate from a woman between 18 and 29 years old in good health. Both conserved end residues are part of each CDR3. The D gene is left open where the match is weak. Only part of the rows carry a size: once, few, many, or a class if the clone is expanded.

CDR3aa,CDR3nt,abundance,d_gene,v_gene,j_gene
CASSLAVGGRGDTQYF,TGTGCCAGCAGTTTAGCCGTAGGGGGCAGGGGAGATACGCAGTATTTT,.,TRBD1,TRBV12-3/TRBV12-4,TRBJ2-3
CSAIQNTEAFF,TGCAGTGCCATACAGAACACTGAAGCTTTCTTT,.,.,TRBV20-1,TRBJ1-1
CASSTRSNGEAFF,TGTGCCAGCAGTACCCGGTCCAACGGTGAAGCTTTCTTT,.,.,TRBV12-3/TRBV12-4,TRBJ1-1
CASSLGAPSTYF,TGTGCCAGCAGTTTAGGGGCCCCGTCGACCTACTTC,few,.,TRBV12-3/TRBV12-4,TRBJ1-2
CASSPLIELFF,TGTGCCAGCAGTCCCCTAATCGAGCTGTTTTTT,.,.,TRBV12-3/TRBV12-4,TRBJ2-2
CSASSSMGEQFF,TGCAGTGCTAGTTCCAGCATGGGTGAGCAGTTCTTC,.,.,TRBV20-1,TRBJ2-1
CASSLTESGTVRYEQYF,TGTGCCAGCAGCTTAACCGAGTCCGGGACGGTCCGCTACGAGCAGTACTTC,.,.,TRBV7-2,TRBJ2-7
CSARAGTAANTEAFF,TGCAGTGCTAGAGCTGGGACAGCGGCGAACACTGAAGCTTTCTTT,few,TRBD1,TRBV20-1,TRBJ1-1
CASSPLPVANVLTF,TGTGCCAGCAGCCCCTTACCGGTGGCCAACGTCCTGACTTTC,.,.,TRBV7-9,TRBJ2-6
CASSESYGNYNVQFF,TGCGCCAGCAGTGAGTCTTACGGGAATTACAATGTGCAGTTCTTC,.,.,TRBV10-1,TRBJ2-1
CASSVSGGSNQPQHF,TGTGCCAGCAGCGTATCCGGGGGCTCCAATCAGCCCCAGCATTTT,few,.,TRBV9,TRBJ1-5
CAIGRENTEAFF,TGTGCCATCGGGCGGGAAAACACTGAAGCTTTCTTT,few,.,TRBV10-3,TRBJ1-1
CASSLGKREASYEQYF,TGTGCCAGCAGCTTGGGGAAGCGGGAGGCTTCGTACGAGCAGTACTTC,.,TRBD2,TRBV7-9,TRBJ2-7
CASSPGLAGGPNTDTQYF,TGCGCCAGCAGCCCGGGACTAGCGGGAGGGCCGAACACAGATACGCAGTATTTT,.,TRBD2,TRBV5-1,TRBJ2-3
CASSPDRPSGRLTDTQYF,TGTGCCAGCAGCCCAGACCGGCCTAGCGGACGACTCACAGATACGCAGTATTTT,.,TRBD2,TRBV11-2,TRBJ2-3
CASSRYTAGVTDTQYF,TGCGCCAGCAGCCGCTACACAGCGGGGGTCACAGATACGCAGTATTTT,few,TRBD2,TRBV5-1,TRBJ2-3
CASRPGQISYEQYF,TGTGCCAGCAGACCGGGACAGATCTCCTACGAGCAGTACTTC,few,TRBD1,TRBV27,TRBJ2-7
CASSYVAEGETQYF,TGTGCCAGCAGTTACGTGGCCGAAGGAGAGACCCAGTACTTC,few,.,TRBV6-5,TRBJ2-5
CASSPTTGVDGYTF,TGTGCCAGCAGTCCCACTACAGGGGTCGATGGCTACACCTTC,.,TRBD1,TRBV12-3/TRBV12-4,TRBJ1-2
CASSWDWGSETQYF,TGTGCCAGCAGCTGGGATTGGGGGTCAGAGACCCAGTACTTC,few,.,TRBV7-9,TRBJ2-5
CASTSRGFNDEQYF,TGTGCCAGTACCTCGAGAGGGTTTAACGACGAGCAGTACTTC,many,.,TRBV19,TRBJ2-7
CASSGMGTQYF,TGTGCCAGCAGCGGGATGGGGACCCAGTACTTC,.,.,TRBV5-6,TRBJ2-5
CASSLGRTSEDTQYF,TGTGCCAGCAGTTTGGGAAGGACTAGCGAAGATACGCAGTATTTT,few,TRBD2,TRBV12-3/TRBV12-4,TRBJ2-3
CSAMAPFPTGELFF,TGCAGTGCTATGGCTCCGTTCCCCACCGGGGAGCTGTTTTTT,.,.,TRBV20-1,TRBJ2-2
CASTPPEDNEQFF,TGTGCCAGCACCCCTCCTGAGGACAATGAGCAGTTCTTC,few,.,TRBV6-2/TRBV6-3,TRBJ2-1
CASSLAYVSTGELFF,TGTGCCAGCAGCTTAGCGTATGTGAGCACCGGGGAGCTGTTTTTT,.,.,TRBV11-2,TRBJ2-2
CASSRRTGGYTDTQYF,TGTGCCAGCAGCCGAAGGACAGGGGGTTACACAGATACGCAGTATTTT,.,TRBD1,TRBV7-9,TRBJ2-3